The clone carrying this T cell receptor beta chain was seen ten or more times. Antigen specificity is unknown. V was pared by 6 bases and J by 1 base, with 7 bases between. The CDR3 runs 12 residues. From germline, CDR1 is SNHLY and CDR2 FYNNEI. The source of the sample is a study of regulatory T cells in long-lasting Graves disease. Findings and caveats of the study: Persistent disease favored TRBV28, TRBJ1-2 and TRBJ2-5.

Assembly of TCR beta libraries relied on iRepertoire HTBI primers together with Arm-PCR of CDR3 regions. TCRdb reprocessed the multiplex PCR reads with MiXCR, giving one entry per CDR3 protein. The repertoire includes roughly 500,000 distinct CDR3 sequences, about 13% of them detected once, and roughly a tenth sits in the top ten. Noted time point: newly diagnosed GD, antithyroid drugs for less than 3 months. Making the TCR library involved RNA that had been extracted from PBMCs. The patients were drawn from one endocrinology department in Xi'an, China. The same specimen was also included in a second study, on T cells in Graves' hyperthyroidism and ophthalmopathy.

Here the sequenced sample was peripheral blood mononuclear cells (PBMCs), taken at new diagnosis, from a patient treated with antithyroid drugs. The chain employs TRBV2 and TRBJ2-7; D is uncertain. The TCR was taken from a man between 25 and 39 years old with Graves disease. The CDR3 sequence is CASREQSYEQYF. The CDR3 region has the DNA TGTGCCAGCAGAGAACAATCCTACGAGCAGTACTTC.